This entry concerns a single T cell receptor (beta chain). Its target is not known. These data come from a study of cytomegalovirus exposure and HLA in healthy donors. The donors comprised healthy bone marrow donors. Regarding the study as a whole: Among TCR beta chains of equal frequency, HLA-associated ones were more clonally expanded in a later analysis. Confirmation was obtained in vitro that a few CMV-associated chains are specific for CMV antigens.

CDR1 is GTSNPN and CDR2 is SVGIG in the germline V gene (reference sequence). Trimming took off 2 bases at V and 5 bases at J, with 16 bases between the two ends. This CDR3 has 15 residues. The PCR contained 60 Vbeta and 13 Jbeta primers. Original processing methods: Roughly 81 million unique TCR beta chains, 10 million to 14 million shared, were counted in a later analysis. The assay was immunoSEQ multiplex PCR, and TCRdb's table has in-frame clones only and misses some. V, J and clone size are taken as reported in that table, and D and trimming were inferred from the DNA itself. The data contain more than 100,000 clones, just over 65% of them singletons.

This clonotype was sampled from a man between 18 and 35 years old in good health and CMV-seronegative. Sequencing used PBMCs. The chain joins TRBV30 to TRBJ1-5; D is unresolved. The chain's CDR3 is CAWSPGRGLDQPQHF. In DNA, the CDR3 is TGTGCCTGGAGTCCGGGTCGGGGATTGGATCAGCCCCAGCATTTT.